This section outlines one TCR beta chain sequence together with its context. Anyone with autoimmune disease history or systemic immunosuppression was excluded. The record originates from a study of OX40 agonist ivuxolimab in advanced cancers. As for the study in general: An agonistic human IgG2 monoclonal antibody against OX40 (CD134) was given.

Trimming took 1 base from V and 2 from J, leaving 7 bases between them. This CDR3 spans 14 amino acids. Germline CDR1 and CDR2: SGHDN and FVKESK. Profiled with immunoSEQ multiplex PCR; TCRdb holds only in-frame clones, not every one. Among roughly 100,000 clones listed, 85% to 95% were seen once. The V call is TRBV14, the J call TRBJ2-3; D gene unclear. The specimen comprised CD4+ or CD8+ T cells sorted from blood, sampled in a trial of the OX40 agonist ivuxolimab. The clonotype was recovered from an adult with an advanced solid tumor such as melanoma, head and neck, liver or kidney cancer. The CDR3 nucleotides read TGTGCCAGCAGCCAAGGGGATTACACAGATACGCAGTATTTT. This sequence encodes CASSQGDYTDTQYF.